Shown below are 32 T cell receptor beta chains from a single sample sequenced in a study of blood T cells in healthy people across ages. A second PCR, run for roughly 7 to 12 cycles, used a sample-barcoded 5' primer plus a J-beta primer mix. TCRdb called the 5' RACE reads again in MiXCR, with one record for every CDR3 protein. The data contain over 950,000 distinct CDR3 sequences, 35% to 45% of them singletons. The sequencing sample was made of blood. These receptors came from a young man in good health.

This clonotype has a handful of counts. V is TRBV6-2 or TRBV6-3 and J is TRBJ2-3; 7 bases are a match to TRBD1. After removal of 4 bases from V and 2 bases from J, the junction contained 9 bases not matched to a gene. Germline V CDR1 and CDR2: MNHEY, SVGEGT. The CDR3 runs 16 residues. The CDR3 reads CASSLQGSRFTDTQYF. As DNA, the CDR3 is TGTGCCAGCAGTTTACAGGGGTCCCGATTCACAGATACGCAGTATTTT.

J is TRBJ2-1 and V is TRBV6-2 or TRBV6-3; 7 positions agree with TRBD2. The CDR3 runs to 19 residues. V lost 0 bases to trimming and J lost 0 bases; unmatched junction nucleotides: 11. Looked up from germline, CDR1 is MNHEY and CDR2 is SVGEGT. The CDR3 DNA sequence: TGTGCCAGCAGTTACTCGACCCGGTGGGGGGGAAGCTCCTACAATGAGCAGTTCTTC. Translating gives CASSYSTRWGGSSYNEQFF.

On this clonotype itself: One base away lies a much larger clone, so this may be a sequencing read error. V and J are TRBV7-9 and TRBJ1-2; D not certain. The CDR3 covers 14 residues. Germline V CDR1 and CDR2: SEHNR, FQNEAQ (reference sequence). Trimming removed 5 bases from V and 7 bases from J, with 17 bases in between. CDR3 sequence: CASSVLGEDRGYTF. The CDR3 DNA reads TGTGCCAGCAGCGTACTTGGTGAGGACCGTGGCTACACCTTC.

The chain has TRBV7-2 and TRBJ2-3, with 9 bases lining up with TRBD1. The CDR3 runs 14 residues. Germline CDR1 is SGHTA and CDR2 is FQGNSA. Losses at the gene ends were 5 bases for V and 6 bases for J; bases not matched to a gene: 6. CDR3 bases: TGTGCCAGCAGCATGGACAGGGGAGCGGATACGCAGTATTTT. This sequence encodes CASSMDRGADTQYF. The full variable domain, with the rest looked up from reference TRBV7-2 and TRBJ2-3, is GAGVSQSPSNKVTEKGKDVELRCDPISGHTALYWYRQSLGQGLEFLIYFQGNSAPDKSGLPSDRFSAERTGGSVSTLTIQRTQQEDSAVYLCASSMDRGADTQYFGPGTRLTVL.

This chain joins TRBV6-2 or TRBV6-3 and TRBJ2-1, with 7 positions matching TRBD2. Germline CDR1 is MNHEY and CDR2 is SVGEGT. The junction had 10 bases not matched to a gene; V was cut back by 6 bases and J by 5 bases. The CDR3 contains 15 residues. Written as DNA, the CDR3 is TGTGCCAGCAGCGACACGGGACTAAAGCACAATGAGCAGTTCTTC. It is translated as CASSDTGLKHNEQFF.

Only a few counts were recorded for this clonotype. The chain employs TRBV7-2 and TRBJ2-3; TRBD1 matches 11 bases. Germline values: CDR1 SGHTA, CDR2 FQGNSA. The trim removed 5 bases at V and 3 bases at J, leaving 10 bases unmatched. The CDR3 has 17 residues. CDR3 sequence reads: CASSRYGQGALTDTQYF. The CDR3 coding sequence is TGTGCCAGCAGCCGATACGGACAGGGGGCGCTTACAGATACGCAGTATTTT. Full variable domain (missing parts from reference TRBV7-2 and TRBJ2-3): GAGVSQSPSNKVTEKGKDVELRCDPISGHTALYWYRQSLGQGLEFLIYFQGNSAPDKSGLPSDRFSAERTGGSVSTLTIQRTQQEDSAVYLCASSRYGQGALTDTQYFGPGTRLTVL.

The chain's CDR3 is CAISDPSEGLGFEQYF. In DNA, the CDR3 is TGTGCCATCAGTGACCCTAGCGAGGGGTTAGGCTTCGAGCAGTACTTC. The genes are TRBV10-3 and TRBJ2-4, with a weak D call TRBD2 (6 bases). The J call may be faulty, since TRBJ2-7 better matches the DNA end. Germline CDR1 ENHRY, CDR2 SYGVKD. The CDR3 has 16 residues.

This chain links TRBV10-3 with TRBJ2-1, with TRBD2 matching 10 bases. The J call may be faulty, since TRBJ2-7 better matches the DNA end. The CDR3 spans 15 residues. Germline lookup yields CDR1 ENHRY and CDR2 SYGVKD. CDR3 sequence: CAISGGTSAYNEQYF. The CDR3 DNA reads TGTGCCATCAGTGGTGGGACTAGCGCCTACAATGAGCAGTACTTC.

The chain links TRBV6-2 or TRBV6-3 to TRBJ1-1; 9 nucleotides agree with TRBD1. Looked up from germline, CDR1 is MNHEY and CDR2 is SVGEGT. V trimming: 6 bases; J trimming: 6 bases; junction bases outside the gene matches: 5. The CDR3 contains 13 residues. The CDR3 protein is CASRGQGGPEAFF. The CDR3 DNA reads TGTGCCAGCAGGGGACAGGGTGGTCCTGAAGCTTTCTTT.

In its sample, this clonotype was seen many times. The genes are TRBV10-3 and TRBJ2-5; D unclear. From germline, CDR1 is ENHRY and CDR2 SYGVKD. This CDR3 has 15 residues. V lost 0 bases and J lost 2, with 10 bases in between. CDR3 sequence: CAISESPSRQETQYF. The CDR3 nucleotides are TGTGCCATCAGTGAGTCCCCATCTCGACAAGAGACCCAGTACTTC.

The chain links TRBV20-1 to TRBJ2-3; 16 positions match TRBD2. V lost 1 base and J lost 3; bases outside the gene matches: 13. CDR1 DFQATT and CDR2 SNEGSKA come from the germline V gene (reference sequence). The CDR3 contains 20 residues. The CDR3 loop reads CSARGAGTSGGDLRTDTQYF. The CDR3 DNA reads as TGCAGTGCTAGAGGAGCCGGGACTAGCGGGGGGGATTTGAGGACAGATACGCAGTATTTT.

CDR3 nucleotides: TGTGCCAGCAGTGAAGGGTCAGGCACAGAGCAGTACTTC. It is translated as CASSEGSGTEQYF. The rearrangement uses TRBV6-1 and TRBJ2-5, with unresolved D. The CDR3 is made up of 13 amino acids. The V gene lost 1 base and the J gene lost 11 bases, with 14 bases spanning the gap. Germline CDR1 is MNHNS and CDR2 is SASEGT.

This clonotype has more than one count but fewer than ten. This chain connects TRBV7-9 to TRBJ2-1, with a weak D call TRBD1 (7 bases). Germline V gene sequence: CDR1 SEHNR, CDR2 FQNEAQ (reference sequence). The length of the CDR3 is 14 residues. V lost 9 bases and J lost 12, with 24 bases in between. The CDR3 loop reads CASTRGDRFVGQFF. CDR3 coding DNA: TGTGCCAGTACCAGGGGGGACCGCTTCGTTGGGCAGTTCTTC.

This clonotype was observed a few times. The chain combines TRBV29-1 with TRBJ2-4; D gene unclear. V was trimmed by 4 bases and J by 0 bases, leaving 13 bases between them. Germline values: CDR1 SQVTM, CDR2 ANQGSEA. The CDR3 is 15 residues long. The CDR3 here is CSVAPGEVAKNIQYF. CDR3 in DNA: TGCAGCGTTGCCCCCGGAGAAGTAGCCAAAAACATTCAGTACTTC.

At least ten counts were recorded for this clonotype. The chain joins TRBV6-2 or TRBV6-3 to TRBJ2-5; no clear D gene. Germline-derived CDR1 and CDR2 are MNHEY and SVGEGT. The V and J ends lost 5 bases and 1 base respectively, with 8 bases between them. This CDR3 contains 13 residues. CDR3 region: CASSTTFQETQYF. Written as DNA, the CDR3 is TGTGCCAGCAGTACTACATTCCAAGAGACCCAGTACTTC.

The V and J genes are TRBV9 and TRBJ2-3, with D possibly being TRBD2 (5 bases). Germline V gene sequence: CDR1 SGDLS, CDR2 YYNGEE. The V and J ends lost 3 bases and 3 bases respectively, with 14 bases between them. CDR3 length: 15 amino acids. CDR3 sequence: CASSGEGSRTDTQYF. The CDR3 nucleotides read TGTGCCAGCAGCGGAGAAGGGAGTAGAACAGATACGCAGTATTTT.

This clonotype was counted between two and nine times. The J gene is TRBJ2-7, the V gene TRBV5-5; D remains unclear. The CDR3 is made up of 16 amino acids. The V end lost 0 bases, the J end lost 0 bases, and 13 bases lay between the germline ends. The germline V gene encodes CDR1 SGHKS and CDR2 YYEKEE (reference sequence). CDR3 residues: CASSLAALGSSYEQYF. As DNA, the CDR3 is TGTGCCAGCAGCTTGGCCGCGTTAGGTAGCTCCTACGAGCAGTACTTC.

This clonotype turned up a few times. The rearrangement links TRBV9 to TRBJ1-1; D gene unclear. This CDR3 comprises 16 residues. Per the germline V gene, CDR1 is SGDLS and CDR2 is YYNGEE. Trimming left V 3 bases short and J 6 bases short, with 21 bases between. CDR3 sequence reads: CASSAIVGGPVSEAFF. CDR3 coding DNA: TGTGCCAGCAGCGCGATCGTGGGCGGCCCGGTCTCTGAAGCTTTCTTT.

This clonotype was recorded only once. The chain has TRBV4-3 and TRBJ1-2, with D unresolved. Per germline, CDR1 LGHNA and CDR2 YSLEER. The germline V and J ends were trimmed by 0 bases and 0 bases, with 8 bases remaining between them. The CDR3 loop spans 15 amino acids. This CDR3 reads CASSQEQSANYGYTF. The CDR3 bases are TGCGCCAGCAGCCAAGAACAATCAGCTAACTATGGCTACACCTTC.

J is TRBJ1-5 and V is TRBV7-2, with D possibly TRBD1 on 5 matching bases. CDR1 SGHTA and CDR2 FQGNSA come from the germline V gene. CDR3 length: 13 amino acids. Trimming left V 6 bases short and J 6 bases short, with 12 bases between. CDR3 amino acids: CASSFGTFQPQHF. The DNA of the CDR3 is TGTGCCAGCAGTTTCGGGACTTTTCAGCCCCAGCATTTT.

This clonotype was seen a few times. This chain links TRBV25-1 with TRBJ2-3; 14 bases agree with TRBD2. Germline loops: CDR1 MGHDK, CDR2 SYGVNS. CDR3 size: 19 residues. J was trimmed by 0 bases and V by 1 base; bases with no gene match: 6. The CDR3 coding sequence is TGTGCCAGCAGTGAATTCGGGACTAGCGGGGGCTATAGCACAGATACGCAGTATTTT. Residues: CASSEFGTSGGYSTDTQYF.

This chain connects TRBV7-2 to TRBJ2-5, with D possibly being TRBD1 (7 bases). V was clipped by 2 bases and J by 4 bases, with 17 bases between them. Germline loops: CDR1 SGHTA, CDR2 FQGNSA. The CDR3 is 16 amino acids. Here the CDR3 DNA reads TGTGCCAGCAGCTTATTCGGAGGGGGCGCTAGAGAGACCCAGTACTTC. This sequence encodes CASSLFGGGARETQYF.

The chain joins TRBV24-1 to TRBJ2-3; a possible D gene is TRBD1 (6 bases). Looked up from germline, CDR1 is KGHDR and CDR2 is SFDVKD. The CDR3 spans 15 residues. V was pared by 1 base and J by 1 base, with 8 bases between. CDR3 sequence: CATSDLYRGTDTQYF. CDR3 bases: TGTGCCACCAGTGATTTATACAGGGGCACAGATACGCAGTATTTT.

This clonotype was seen only a few times. The chain uses TRBV20-1 and TRBJ2-1, with D tentatively TRBD2 (5 bases). The CDR3 has 14 amino acids. Germline CDR1 DFQATT, CDR2 SNEGSKA (reference sequence). Trimming took off 0 bases at V and 6 bases at J, with 12 bases between the two ends. The CDR3 reads CSARDSRGTNEQFF. The CDR3 nucleotides read TGCAGTGCTAGAGATAGTCGGGGAACCAATGAGCAGTTCTTC.

This rearrangement joins TRBV6-2 or TRBV6-3 to TRBJ1-1; D might be TRBD1 (5 bases). CDR1 is MNHEY and CDR2 is SVGEGT in the germline V gene. Trimming left V 5 bases short and J 3 bases short, with 13 bases between. The CDR3 length is 14 residues. The CDR3 sequence is CASSDAGEDTEAFF. Here the CDR3 DNA reads TGTGCCAGCAGTGACGCGGGGGAGGACACTGAAGCTTTCTTT.

To note about this clonotype: A much larger clone is a single base away; this may be a read error. CDR3 in amino acids: CASSIGQYNEQYF. The CDR3, as DNA: TGCGCCAGCAGCATAGGACAGTACAATGAGCAGTACTTC. This chain links TRBV5-1 with TRBJ2-1; maybe TRBD1 (6 bases). The DNA end lines up better with TRBJ2-7; the J call may be wrong. The CDR3 totals 13 residues. Per germline, CDR1 SGHRS and CDR2 YFSETQ.

The chain links TRBV5-6 to TRBJ2-5, with TRBD1 matching over 7 bases. The J call is doubtful: the DNA matches TRBJ2-7 better. CDR3 length: 16 amino acids. In germline, CDR1 is SGHDT, CDR2 YYEEEE. CDR3 bases: TGTGCCAGCAGCTCAATCAGGACAGGCGGTTCCTACGAGCAGTACTTC. Encoded protein: CASSSIRTGGSYEQYF.

The chain uses TRBV27 and TRBJ2-2; D may be TRBD1 (5 bases). Trimming removed 7 bases from V and 4 bases from J, with 13 bases in between. Germline V gene sequence: CDR1 MNHEY, CDR2 SMNVEV (reference sequence). This CDR3 contains 14 residues. CDR3 in DNA: TGTGCCAGCAAGCAGGGTTCGGGCACCGGGGAGCTGTTTTTT. This encodes CASKQGSGTGELFF.

This clonotype was detected many times. V and J are TRBV4-1 and TRBJ2-3, with D tentatively TRBD2 (5 bases). This CDR3 has 15 residues. The V end was cut by 9 bases, the J end by 0 bases, with 16 bases between. Per germline, CDR1 MGHRA and CDR2 YSYEKL. The CDR3 region has the DNA TGCGCCAGTAGAGGGCAGCTACTCAGCACAGATACGCAGTATTTT. Residues: CASRGQLLSTDTQYF.

The rearrangement links TRBV4-2 to TRBJ2-7; tentative D call: TRBD2 (7 bases). The CDR3 has 18 amino acids. The ends were cut back, 0 bases at V and 2 bases at J, with 20 bases in the middle. Germline V gene sequence: CDR1 LGHNA, CDR2 YNFKEQ. The CDR3 sequence is CASSQDIRDLGGAYEQYF. CDR3 coding DNA: TGTGCCAGCAGCCAAGATATAAGAGATTTAGGGGGGGCCTACGAGCAGTACTTC.

The chain joins TRBV12-5 to TRBJ1-1, with D unclear. V shed 3 bases and J shed 5 bases, with 10 bases lying between them. The V gene's germline CDR1 is LGHNT and CDR2 FRNRAP. CDR3 length: 13 residues. DNA for the CDR3: TGTGCTAGTGGTTTAGAACGGCAGACTGAAGCTTTCTTT. Protein sequence: CASGLERQTEAFF.

This clonotype has more than one count but fewer than ten. The chain has TRBV20-1 and TRBJ2-1; 9 bases agree with TRBD1. CDR1 and CDR2 (germline): DFQATT, SNEGSKA (reference sequence). V lost 0 bases, J lost 7 bases, and 4 bases stayed unmatched. The CDR3 runs to 14 residues. The CDR3 protein is CSARERTGANEQFF. CDR3 coding DNA: TGCAGTGCTAGAGAACGGACAGGGGCGAATGAGCAGTTCTTC.